The rows below give T cell receptor beta chains drawn from one sample of a study of T-cell memory formation after mild COVID-19. A single record per CDR3 protein comes from TCRdb applying MiXCR to the 5' RACE reads. In the table there are 200,000 to 250,000 distinct CDR3 sequences, roughly 10% of which are singletons. The sample was PBMCs or a T cell subset sorted from them (not recorded which). Receptor source: a man aged 18 to 29 who had mild COVID-19 (a few samples of this study predate the infection). Cell type and time point are not known. The CDR3 runs from the conserved cysteine through the conserved F or W. D genes are given only for firm matches. A clone size is listed for some rows: how often the clone was seen (once, few, many), or a class if it is expanded.

clone_size,j_call,d_call,v_call,cdr3_aa,cdr3_nt
few,TRBJ2-4,-,TRBV28,CASSLRGGLAKNIQYF,TGTGCCAGCAGTTTAAGGGGAGGCTTAGCCAAAAACATTCAGTACTTC
few,TRBJ2-3,-,TRBV5-5,CASSPWDFLTDTQYF,TGTGCCAGCAGCCCGTGGGACTTCCTCACAGATACGCAGTATTTT
-,TRBJ2-5,-,TRBV5-6,CASSIPTATQYF,TGTGCCAGCAGCATACCGACTGCGACCCAGTACTTC
few,TRBJ1-1,-,TRBV29-1,CSVRTPGGGNTEAFF,TGCAGCGTACGGACACCGGGAGGAGGGAACACTGAAGCTTTCTTT
-,TRBJ1-2,TRBD1,TRBV7-2,CASSLFSLGTGDGYTF,TGTGCCAGCAGCTTGTTTTCTCTGGGGACAGGGGACGGCTACACCTTC
few,TRBJ2-1,TRBD2,TRBV24-1,CATSDFSSGGNQDNEQFF,TGTGCCACCAGTGATTTCAGTAGCGGGGGTAATCAGGACAATGAGCAGTTCTTC
-,TRBJ2-2,-,TRBV11-1,CASSLRELTGELFF,TGTGCCAGCAGCTTACGGGAACTCACCGGGGAGCTGTTTTTT
-,TRBJ2-5,-,TRBV6-2/TRBV6-3,CASRGDRETQYF,TGTGCCAGCAGAGGGGACCGGGAGACCCAGTACTTC
few,TRBJ2-3,-,TRBV29-1,CSFVGVGGLTDTQYF,TGCAGCTTCGTTGGGGTAGGGGGGCTCACAGATACGCAGTATTTT
-,TRBJ2-2,TRBD2,TRBV5-4,CASSTKTSGVAGELFF,TGTGCCAGCAGCACCAAGACTAGCGGGGTCGCCGGGGAGCTGTTTTTT
-,TRBJ1-1,-,TRBV5-1,CASSAQIRDTEAFF,TGCGCCAGCAGCGCTCAAATTAGGGACACTGAAGCTTTCTTT
-,TRBJ1-1,-,TRBV6-2/TRBV6-3,CASSYGPEAFF,TGTGCCAGCAGTTACGGACCTGAAGCTTTCTTT
-,TRBJ2-7,-,TRBV12-3/TRBV12-4,CASSLAGGPHYEQYF,TGTGCCAGCAGTTTAGCGGGGGGACCCCACTACGAGCAGTACTTC
few,TRBJ2-1,-,TRBV5-1,CASSIPGGAYNEQFF,TGCGCCAGCAGCATTCCAGGGGGGGCTTACAATGAGCAGTTCTTC
-,TRBJ2-2,-,TRBV19,CASSIAGTGELFF,TGTGCCAGTAGTATAGCCGGGACCGGGGAGCTGTTTTTT
few,TRBJ1-1,-,TRBV4-1,CASSQVIVSTEAFF,TGCGCCAGCAGCCAAGTCATAGTCAGCACTGAAGCTTTCTTT
-,TRBJ1-3,-,TRBV12-3/TRBV12-4,CASSPSPAVGDTIYF,TGTGCCAGCAGTCCCTCGCCGGCGGTGGGAGACACCATATATTTT
-,TRBJ1-2,TRBD1,TRBV18,CASSPRTGGAEDGYTF,TGTGCCAGCTCACCGCGGACAGGGGGCGCCGAGGATGGCTACACCTTC
-,TRBJ2-7,TRBD1,TRBV7-2,CASSTGTGGSEQYF,TGTGCCAGCAGCACCGGGACAGGGGGCTCCGAGCAGTACTTC
few,TRBJ2-5,-,TRBV30,CAWKYAGMETQYF,TGTGCCTGGAAATATGCAGGGATGGAGACCCAGTACTTC
-,TRBJ2-5,-,TRBV7-2,CASSLVGGRVRETQYF,TGTGCCAGCAGCCTAGTGGGAGGTCGGGTACGAGAGACCCAGTACTTC
-,TRBJ2-5,-,TRBV10-3,CASWGGRETQYF,TGTGCCTCCTGGGGGGGGCGCGAGACCCAGTACTTC
many,TRBJ2-5,TRBD1,TRBV23-1,CAVVLVGRGQETQYF,TGCGCAGTGGTCCTCGTTGGCAGGGGGCAAGAGACCCAGTACTTC
-,TRBJ2-3,-,TRBV12-3/TRBV12-4,CASSFFSSADTQYF,TGTGCCAGCAGTTTTTTTAGTTCCGCAGATACGCAGTATTTT
-,TRBJ1-2,-,TRBV20-1,CSASGTGYGYTF,TGCAGTGCTTCCGGGACGGGGTATGGCTACACCTTC
-,TRBJ1-1,TRBD1,TRBV29-1,CSATGQGATEAFF,TGCAGCGCCACGGGACAGGGGGCGACTGAAGCTTTCTTT
few,TRBJ2-5,-,TRBV5-1,CASREGRGYGETQYF,TGCGCCAGCCGAGAGGGCAGAGGTTACGGGGAGACCCAGTACTTC
few,TRBJ2-5,TRBD2,TRBV7-9,CASSLGTSLGTQYF,TGTGCCAGCAGCTTAGGGACTAGCCTGGGGACCCAGTACTTC
-,TRBJ2-5,TRBD1,TRBV9,CASSKTGAGETQYF,TGTGCCAGCAGCAAGACAGGGGCGGGAGAGACCCAGTACTTC
-,TRBJ2-5,TRBD1,TRBV7-2,CASSYRDRGAQYF,TGTGCCAGCAGCTACCGGGACAGGGGGGCACAGTACTTC